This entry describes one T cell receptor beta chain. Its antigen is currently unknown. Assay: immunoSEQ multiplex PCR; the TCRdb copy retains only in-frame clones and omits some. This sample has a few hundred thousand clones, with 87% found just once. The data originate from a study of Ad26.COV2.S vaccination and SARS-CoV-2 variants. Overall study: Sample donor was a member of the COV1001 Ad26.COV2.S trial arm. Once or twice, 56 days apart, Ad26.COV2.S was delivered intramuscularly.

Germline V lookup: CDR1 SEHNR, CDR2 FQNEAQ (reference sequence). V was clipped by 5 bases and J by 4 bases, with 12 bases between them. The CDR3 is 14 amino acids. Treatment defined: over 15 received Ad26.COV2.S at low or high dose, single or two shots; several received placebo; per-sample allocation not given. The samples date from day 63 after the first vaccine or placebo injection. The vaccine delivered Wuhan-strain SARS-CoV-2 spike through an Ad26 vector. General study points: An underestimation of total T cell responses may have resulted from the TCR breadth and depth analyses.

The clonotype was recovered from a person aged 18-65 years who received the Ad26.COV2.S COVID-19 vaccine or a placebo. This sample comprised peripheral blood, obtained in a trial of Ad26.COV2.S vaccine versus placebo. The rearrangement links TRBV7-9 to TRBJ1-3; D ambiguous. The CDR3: CASSHTRNGNTIYF. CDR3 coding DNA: TGTGCCAGCAGCCACACTAGAAACGGAAACACCATATATTTT.